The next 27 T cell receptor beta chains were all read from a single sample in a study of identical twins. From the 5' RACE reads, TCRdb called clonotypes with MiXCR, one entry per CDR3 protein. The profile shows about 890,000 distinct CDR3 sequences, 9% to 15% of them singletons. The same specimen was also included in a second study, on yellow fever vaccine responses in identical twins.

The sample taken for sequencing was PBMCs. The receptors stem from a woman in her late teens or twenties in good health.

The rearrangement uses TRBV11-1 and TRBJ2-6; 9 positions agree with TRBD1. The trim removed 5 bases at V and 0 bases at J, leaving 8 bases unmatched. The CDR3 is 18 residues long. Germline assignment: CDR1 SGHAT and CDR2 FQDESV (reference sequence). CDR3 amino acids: CASSPYGQGSSGANVLTF. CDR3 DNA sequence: TGTGCCAGCAGCCCGTATGGACAGGGGAGCTCTGGGGCCAACGTCCTGACTTTC.

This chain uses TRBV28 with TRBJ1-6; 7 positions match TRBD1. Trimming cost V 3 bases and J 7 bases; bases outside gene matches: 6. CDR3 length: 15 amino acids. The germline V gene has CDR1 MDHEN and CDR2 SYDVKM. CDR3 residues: CASSFPGQTNSPLHF. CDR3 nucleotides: TGTGCCAGCAGTTTCCCGGGACAGACGAATTCACCCCTCCACTTT.

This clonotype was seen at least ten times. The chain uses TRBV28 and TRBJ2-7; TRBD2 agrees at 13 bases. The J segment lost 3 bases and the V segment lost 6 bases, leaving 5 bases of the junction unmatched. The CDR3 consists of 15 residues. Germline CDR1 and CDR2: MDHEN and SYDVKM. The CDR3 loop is CASSRLAGGIYEQYF. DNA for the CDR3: TGTGCCAGCAGCCGACTAGCGGGAGGTATCTACGAGCAGTACTTC.

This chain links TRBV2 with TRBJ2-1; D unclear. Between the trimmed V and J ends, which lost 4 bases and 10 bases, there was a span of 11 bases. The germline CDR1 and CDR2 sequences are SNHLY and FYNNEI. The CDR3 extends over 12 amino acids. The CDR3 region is CASSGDKGEQFF. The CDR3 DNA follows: TGTGCCAGCAGTGGAGACAAGGGAGAGCAGTTCTTC.

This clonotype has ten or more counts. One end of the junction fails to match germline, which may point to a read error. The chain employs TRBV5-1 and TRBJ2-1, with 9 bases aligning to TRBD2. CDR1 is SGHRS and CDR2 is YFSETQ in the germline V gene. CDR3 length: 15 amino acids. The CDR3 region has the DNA TGTGCCAGCAGCTTAGTTCTAGCGGGGTACAATGAGCAGTTCTTC. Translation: CASSLVLAGYNEQFF.

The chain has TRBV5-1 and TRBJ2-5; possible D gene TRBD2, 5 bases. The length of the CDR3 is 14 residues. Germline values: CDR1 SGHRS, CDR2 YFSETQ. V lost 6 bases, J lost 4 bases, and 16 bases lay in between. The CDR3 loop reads CASTRRTSGETQYF. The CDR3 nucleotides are TGCGCCAGCACCAGGAGGACCTCCGGAGAGACCCAGTACTTC.

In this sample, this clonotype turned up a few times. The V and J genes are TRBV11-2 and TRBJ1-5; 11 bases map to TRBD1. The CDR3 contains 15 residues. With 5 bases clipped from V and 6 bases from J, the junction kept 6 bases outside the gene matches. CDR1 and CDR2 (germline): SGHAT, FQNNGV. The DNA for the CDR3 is TGTGCCAGCAGCGAGGACAGGGGGCATGGTCAGCCCCAGCATTTT. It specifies CASSEDRGHGQPQHF.

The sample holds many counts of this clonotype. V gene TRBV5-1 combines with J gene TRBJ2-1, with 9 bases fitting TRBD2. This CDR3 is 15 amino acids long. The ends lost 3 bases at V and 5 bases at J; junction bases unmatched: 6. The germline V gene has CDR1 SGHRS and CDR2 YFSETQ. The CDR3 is CASSSLAGANNEQFF. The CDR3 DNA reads TGCGCCAGCAGCTCCTTAGCGGGGGCCAACAATGAGCAGTTCTTC.

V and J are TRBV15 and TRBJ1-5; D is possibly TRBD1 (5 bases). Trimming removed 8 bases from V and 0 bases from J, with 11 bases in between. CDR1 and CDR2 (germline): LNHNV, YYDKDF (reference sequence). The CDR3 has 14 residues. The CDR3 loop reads CATSQGSSNQPQHF. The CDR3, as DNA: TGTGCCACCTCCCAGGGATCTAGCAATCAGCCCCAGCATTTT.

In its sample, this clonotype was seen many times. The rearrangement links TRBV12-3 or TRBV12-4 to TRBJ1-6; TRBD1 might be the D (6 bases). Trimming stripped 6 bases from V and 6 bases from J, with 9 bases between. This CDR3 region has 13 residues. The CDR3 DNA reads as TGTGCCAGCAGGGACAGTCGTAATTCACCCCTCCACTTT. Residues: CASRDSRNSPLHF.

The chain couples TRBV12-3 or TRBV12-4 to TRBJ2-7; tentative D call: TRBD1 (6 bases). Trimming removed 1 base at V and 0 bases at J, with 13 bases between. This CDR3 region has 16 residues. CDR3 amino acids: CASSLDGTLSSYEQYF. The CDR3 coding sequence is TGTGCCAGCAGTTTAGACGGGACACTGAGCTCCTACGAGCAGTACTTC.

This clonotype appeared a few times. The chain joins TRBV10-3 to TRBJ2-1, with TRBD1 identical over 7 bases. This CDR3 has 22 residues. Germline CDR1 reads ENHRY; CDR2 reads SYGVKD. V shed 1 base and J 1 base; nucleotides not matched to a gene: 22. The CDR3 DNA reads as TGTGCCATCAGTGAGTTCTCTCGCTCCTCCAGGGGGAGAATAGGATCCTACAATGAGCAGTTCTTC. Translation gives CAISEFSRSSRGRIGSYNEQFF.

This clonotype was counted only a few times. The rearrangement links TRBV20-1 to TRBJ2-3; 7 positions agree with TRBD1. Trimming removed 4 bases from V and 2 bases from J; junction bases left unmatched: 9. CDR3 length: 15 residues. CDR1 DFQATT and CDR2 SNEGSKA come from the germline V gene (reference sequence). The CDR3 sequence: CSAMRGPPYTDTQYF. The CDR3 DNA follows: TGCAGTGCTATGAGGGGGCCGCCCTACACAGATACGCAGTATTTT.

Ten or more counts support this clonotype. The CDR3 DNA follows: TGTGCCAGCAGCTTGGGAAGGGGGCGTCAGCCCCAGCATTTT. This gives the protein CASSLGRGRQPQHF. The chain couples TRBV13 to TRBJ1-5; 7 bases are shared with TRBD1. The CDR3 consists of 14 residues. The V gene end was trimmed by 3 bases and the J gene end by 6 bases; junction bases not matched to a gene: 5. Germline-derived CDR1 and CDR2 are PRHDT and FYEKMQ (reference sequence).

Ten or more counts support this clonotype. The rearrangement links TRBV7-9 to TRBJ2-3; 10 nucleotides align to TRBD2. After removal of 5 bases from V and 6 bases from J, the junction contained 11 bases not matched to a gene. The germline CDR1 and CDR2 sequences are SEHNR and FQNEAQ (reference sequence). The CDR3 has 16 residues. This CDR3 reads CASSPQAGGPSDTQYF. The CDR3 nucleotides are TGTGCCAGCAGCCCGCAAGCGGGGGGGCCGTCGGATACGCAGTATTTT.

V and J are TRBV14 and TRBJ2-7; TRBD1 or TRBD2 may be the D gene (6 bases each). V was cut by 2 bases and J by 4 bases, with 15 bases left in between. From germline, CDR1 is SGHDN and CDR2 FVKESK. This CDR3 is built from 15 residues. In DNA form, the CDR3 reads TGTGCCAGCAGCCAACGGGGGCTCCAACCTTACGAGCAGTACTTC. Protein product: CASSQRGLQPYEQYF.

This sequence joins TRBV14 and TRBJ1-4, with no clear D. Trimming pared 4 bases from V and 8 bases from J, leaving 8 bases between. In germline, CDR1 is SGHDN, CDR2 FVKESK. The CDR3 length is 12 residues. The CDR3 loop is CASSRPYEKLFF. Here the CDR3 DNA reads TGTGCCAGCAGCCGACCATACGAAAAACTGTTTTTT.

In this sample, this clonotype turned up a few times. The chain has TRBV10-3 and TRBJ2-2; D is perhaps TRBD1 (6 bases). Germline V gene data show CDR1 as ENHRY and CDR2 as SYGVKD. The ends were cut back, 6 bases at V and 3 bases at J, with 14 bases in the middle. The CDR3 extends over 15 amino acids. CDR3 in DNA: TGTGCCATCAGAAGGGGGACGGACGACACCGGGGAGCTGTTTTTT. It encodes CAIRRGTDDTGELFF.

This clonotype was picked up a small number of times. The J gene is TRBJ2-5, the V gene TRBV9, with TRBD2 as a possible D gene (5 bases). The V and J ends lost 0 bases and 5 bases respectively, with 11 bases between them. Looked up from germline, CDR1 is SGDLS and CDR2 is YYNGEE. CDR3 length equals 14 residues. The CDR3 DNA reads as TGTGCCAGCAGCGTAGATGACTACCGGGAGACCCAGTACTTC. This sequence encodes CASSVDDYRETQYF.

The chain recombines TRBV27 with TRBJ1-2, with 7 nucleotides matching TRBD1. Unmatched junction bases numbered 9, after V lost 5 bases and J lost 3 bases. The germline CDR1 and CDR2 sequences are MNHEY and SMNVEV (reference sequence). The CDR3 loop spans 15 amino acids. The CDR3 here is CASSRVQGLDYGYTF. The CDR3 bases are TGTGCCAGCAGTCGAGTACAGGGGTTGGACTATGGCTACACCTTC.

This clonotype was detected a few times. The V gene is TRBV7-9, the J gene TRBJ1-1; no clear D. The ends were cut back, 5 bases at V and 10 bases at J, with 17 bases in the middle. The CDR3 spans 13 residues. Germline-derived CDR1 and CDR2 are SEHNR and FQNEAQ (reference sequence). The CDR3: CASSPNQDAGAFF. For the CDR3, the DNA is TGTGCCAGCAGCCCCAACCAGGACGCGGGAGCTTTCTTT.

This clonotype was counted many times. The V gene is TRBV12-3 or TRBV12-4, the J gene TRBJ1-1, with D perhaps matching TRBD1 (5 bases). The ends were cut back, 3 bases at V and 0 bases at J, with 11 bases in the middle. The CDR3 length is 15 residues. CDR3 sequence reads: CASSFQGTLNTEAFF. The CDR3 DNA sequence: TGTGCCAGCAGTTTCCAGGGAACCTTGAACACTGAAGCTTTCTTT.

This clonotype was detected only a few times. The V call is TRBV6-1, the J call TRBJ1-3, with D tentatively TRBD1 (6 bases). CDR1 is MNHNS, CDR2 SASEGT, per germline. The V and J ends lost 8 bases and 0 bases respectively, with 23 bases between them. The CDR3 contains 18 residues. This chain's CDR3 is CASGLTGGGRGSGNTIYF. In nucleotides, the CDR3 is TGTGCCAGCGGGTTGACAGGAGGTGGTCGGGGCTCTGGAAACACCATATATTTT.

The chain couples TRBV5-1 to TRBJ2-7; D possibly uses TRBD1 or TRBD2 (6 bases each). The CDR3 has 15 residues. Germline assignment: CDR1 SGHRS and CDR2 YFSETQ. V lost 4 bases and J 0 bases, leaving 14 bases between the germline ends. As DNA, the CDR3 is TGCGCCAGCAGCCCGAGGGGGGAGAGCTCCTACGAGCAGTACTTC. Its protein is CASSPRGESSYEQYF.

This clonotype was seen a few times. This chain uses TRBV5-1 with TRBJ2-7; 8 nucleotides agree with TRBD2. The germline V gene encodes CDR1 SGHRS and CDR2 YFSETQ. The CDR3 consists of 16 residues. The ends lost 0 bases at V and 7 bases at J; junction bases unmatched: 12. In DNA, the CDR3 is TGCGCCAGCAGCTTGGAGACTAGCGCTCGGGCTGGAGAGCAGTACTTC. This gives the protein CASSLETSARAGEQYF.

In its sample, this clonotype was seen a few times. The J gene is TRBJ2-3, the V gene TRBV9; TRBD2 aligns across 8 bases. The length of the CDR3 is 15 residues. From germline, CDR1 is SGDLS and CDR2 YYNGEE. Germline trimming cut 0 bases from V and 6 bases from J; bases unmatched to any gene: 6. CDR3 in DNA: TGTGCCAGCAGCGTAGTCGGGGGGGCCGCCGATACGCAGTATTTT. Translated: CASSVVGGAADTQYF.

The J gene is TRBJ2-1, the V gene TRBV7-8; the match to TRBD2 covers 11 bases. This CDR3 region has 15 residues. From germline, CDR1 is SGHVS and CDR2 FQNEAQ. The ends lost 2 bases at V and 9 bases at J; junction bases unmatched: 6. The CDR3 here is CASSLLAGGSGEQFF. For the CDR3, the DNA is TGTGCCAGCAGCTTATTAGCGGGAGGGTCGGGTGAGCAGTTCTTC.